This TCR beta chain was found in a study of T-cell memory formation after mild COVID-19. This clonotype was counted between two and nine times. Its antigen is unknown. The 5'RACE method, run with constant-segment primers, produced TCR alpha and TCR beta cDNA libraries (carrying sample barcodes and UMIs). TCRdb re-called the 5' RACE reads with MiXCR, one entry per CDR3 protein. The table has around 300,000 distinct CDR3 sequences, less than 20% seen once; the top ten hold roughly 21%. CDR3 length equals 12 residues. Germline values: CDR1 DFQATT, CDR2 SNEGSKA (reference sequence). V shed 0 bases and J shed 3 bases, with 6 bases lying between them. General study points: From day 15 to 85, contracting clones were balanced between CD4 and CD8, whereas later expanders leaned toward CD4+. Of the contracting clones, CD4+ ones lay mainly in CM and EM, and CD8+ ones in EMRA.

This clonotype originated in a young man who had mild COVID-19 (a few samples of this study predate the infection). Cell type and time point are not known. The sequencing input was PBMCs or a T cell subset sorted from them (not recorded which). This rearrangement joins TRBV20-1 to TRBJ2-7, with D uncertain. The CDR3 DNA is TGCAGTGCTAGAGATGCCCTCTACGAGCAGTACTTC. Its protein is CSARDALYEQYF.